Sequencing of this TCR beta chain was carried out in a study of beta chain features in type 1 diabetes. This clone was recorded a few times. Antigen unknown. This CDR3 comprises 14 residues. V was trimmed by 6 bases and J by 2 bases, leaving 11 bases between them. Germline CDR1 is MNHNS and CDR2 is SASEGT. All of the isolated RNA was reverse transcribed, so expressed TCRB transcripts were sequenced. Data came from immunoSEQ multiplex PCR; TCRdb stores just in-frame clones and leaves some out. The sample holds 450,000 or so clones, approximately 10% seen once. Purity of each sorted population was above 98%. Study results and limitations: Researchers caution that PCR might favor shorter templates, equally among patients and controls. Shorter TCRB CDR3s, moderately but significantly so, were found in Type 1 diabetes patients in all four CD4+ subsets. Fewer insertions but more deletions were seen at VDJ junctions in type 1 diabetes patients.

The sample consisted of naive CD4+ T cells from blood. The source of this sequence is a woman between 18 and 29 years old in good health. V usage is TRBV6-1 and J usage is TRBJ1-5, with no clear D. The CDR3 coding sequence is TGTGCCAGCAGGATCATCCTTGGCAATCAGCCCCAGCATTTT. It is translated as CASRIILGNQPQHF.